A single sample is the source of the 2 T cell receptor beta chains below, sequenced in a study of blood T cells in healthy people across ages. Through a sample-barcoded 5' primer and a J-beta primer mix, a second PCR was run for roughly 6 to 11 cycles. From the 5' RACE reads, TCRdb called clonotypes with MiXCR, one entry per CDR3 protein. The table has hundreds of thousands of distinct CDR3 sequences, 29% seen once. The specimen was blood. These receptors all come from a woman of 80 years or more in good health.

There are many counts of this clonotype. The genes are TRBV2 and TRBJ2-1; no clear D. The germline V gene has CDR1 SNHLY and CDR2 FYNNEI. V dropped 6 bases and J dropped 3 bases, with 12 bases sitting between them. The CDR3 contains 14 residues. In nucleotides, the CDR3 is TGTGCCAGCAGGGCCCCTGGATACTACAATGAGCAGTTCTTC. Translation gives CASRAPGYYNEQFF.

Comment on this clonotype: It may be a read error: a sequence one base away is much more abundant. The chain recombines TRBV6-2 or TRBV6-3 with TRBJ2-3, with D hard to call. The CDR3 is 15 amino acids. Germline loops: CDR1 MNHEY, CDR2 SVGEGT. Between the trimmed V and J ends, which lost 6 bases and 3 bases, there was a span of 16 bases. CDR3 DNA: TGTGCCAGCAGCCGGGCAGTCATCGGGACAGATACGCAGTATTTT. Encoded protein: CASSRAVIGTDTQYF.